The source of this TCR beta chain is a study of T cell responses to AZD1222 COVID-19 vaccine. Judged by abundance, this clone is medium-sized (0.01 to 0.1%). Its antigen is unknown. The assay was immunoSEQ multiplex PCR, and TCRdb's table has in-frame clones only and misses some. The sample shows approximately 80,000 clones, roughly 87% of them seen only once. The V gene lost 6 bases and the J gene lost 1 base, with 9 bases spanning the gap. CDR3 length: 13 residues. Germline V gene data show CDR1 as MRHNA and CDR2 as SNTAGT. Study results and limitations: Sampling captured repertoires only after the peak T cell response. With two AZD1222 doses given, Spike-specific TCR breadth and depth both rose. Spike as a whole was targeted by vaccine-associated CD4 TCRs, dominant at 160-218 and 743-854.

This clonotype was sampled from an adult in good health. The material sequenced was peripheral blood, taken on day 0 of AZD1222 vaccination. The rearrangement joins TRBV6-4 to TRBJ1-1; D is perhaps TRBD1 (6 bases). CDR3 residues: CASRYRENTEAFF. CDR3 bases: TGTGCCAGCAGGTACAGGGAGAACACTGAAGCTTTCTTT.